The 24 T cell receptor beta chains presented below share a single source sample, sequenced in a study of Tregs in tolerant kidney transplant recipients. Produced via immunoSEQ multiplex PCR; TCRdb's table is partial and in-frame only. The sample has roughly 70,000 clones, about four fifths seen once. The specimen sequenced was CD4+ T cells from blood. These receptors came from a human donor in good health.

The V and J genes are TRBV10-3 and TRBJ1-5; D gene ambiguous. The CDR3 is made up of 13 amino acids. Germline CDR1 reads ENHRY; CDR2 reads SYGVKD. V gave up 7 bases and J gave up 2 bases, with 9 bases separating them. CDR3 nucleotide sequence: TGTGCCATCACAGGTGGTGGCAATCAGCCCCAGCATTTT. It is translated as CAITGGGNQPQHF.

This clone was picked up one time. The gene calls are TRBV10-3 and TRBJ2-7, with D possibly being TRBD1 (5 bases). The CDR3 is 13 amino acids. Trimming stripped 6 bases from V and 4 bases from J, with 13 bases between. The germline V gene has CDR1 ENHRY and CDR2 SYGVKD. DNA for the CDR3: TGTGCCATCAGAGACCAGGGTATGTACGAGCAGTACTTC. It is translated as CAIRDQGMYEQYF.

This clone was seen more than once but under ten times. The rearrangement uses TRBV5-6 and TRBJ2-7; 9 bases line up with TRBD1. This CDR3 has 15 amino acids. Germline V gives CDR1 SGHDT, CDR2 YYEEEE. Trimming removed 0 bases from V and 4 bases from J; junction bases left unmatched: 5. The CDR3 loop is CASSLGGQGRYEQYF. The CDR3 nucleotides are TGTGCCAGCAGCTTGGGTGGACAGGGGCGGTACGAGCAGTACTTC.

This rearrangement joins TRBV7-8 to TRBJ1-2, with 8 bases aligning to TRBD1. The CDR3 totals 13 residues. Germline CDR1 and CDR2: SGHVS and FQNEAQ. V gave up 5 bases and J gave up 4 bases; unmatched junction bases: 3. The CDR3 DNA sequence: TGTGCCAGCAGCGCCGGGACAGGCTATGGCTACACCTTC. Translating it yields CASSAGTGYGYTF.

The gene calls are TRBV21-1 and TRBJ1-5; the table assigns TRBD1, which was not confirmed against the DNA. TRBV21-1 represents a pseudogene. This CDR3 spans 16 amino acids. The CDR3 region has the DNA TGTGCCAGCAGCAAAGATTACTTCAGGGGCAATCAGCCCCAGCATTTT. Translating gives CASSKDYFRGNQPQHF.

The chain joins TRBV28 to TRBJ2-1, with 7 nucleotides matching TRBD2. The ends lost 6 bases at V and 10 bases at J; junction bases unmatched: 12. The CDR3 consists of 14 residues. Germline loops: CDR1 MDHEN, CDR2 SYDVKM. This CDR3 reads CASSPGTMSREQFF. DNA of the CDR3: TGTGCCAGCAGCCCCGGGACTATGTCGCGAGAGCAGTTCTTC.

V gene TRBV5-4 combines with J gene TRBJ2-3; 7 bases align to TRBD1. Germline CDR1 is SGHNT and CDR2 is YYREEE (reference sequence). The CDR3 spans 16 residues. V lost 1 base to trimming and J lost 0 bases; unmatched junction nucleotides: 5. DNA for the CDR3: TGTGCCAGCAGCTTGATGACAGGGTCCAGCACAGATACGCAGTATTTT. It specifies CASSLMTGSSTDTQYF. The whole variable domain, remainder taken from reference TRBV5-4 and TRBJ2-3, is ETGVTQSPTHLIKTRGQQVTLRCSSQSGHNTVSWYQQALGQGPQFIFQYYREEENGRGNFPPRFSGLQFPNYSSELNVNALELDDSALYLCASSLMTGSSTDTQYFGPGTRLTVL.

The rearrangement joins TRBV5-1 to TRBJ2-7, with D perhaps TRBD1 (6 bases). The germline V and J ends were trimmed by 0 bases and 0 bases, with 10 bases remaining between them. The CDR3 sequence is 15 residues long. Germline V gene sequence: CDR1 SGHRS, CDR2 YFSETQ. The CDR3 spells CASSLAGASSYEQYF. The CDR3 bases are TGCGCCAGCAGCTTGGCAGGGGCGAGCTCCTACGAGCAGTACTTC.

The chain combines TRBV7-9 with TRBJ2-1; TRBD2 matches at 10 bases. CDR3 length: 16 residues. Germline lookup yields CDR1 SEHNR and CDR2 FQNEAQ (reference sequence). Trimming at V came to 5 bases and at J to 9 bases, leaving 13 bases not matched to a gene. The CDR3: CASSPSFLAGVREQFF. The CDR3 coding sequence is TGTGCCAGCAGCCCCTCCTTCCTAGCGGGGGTTCGTGAGCAGTTCTTC.

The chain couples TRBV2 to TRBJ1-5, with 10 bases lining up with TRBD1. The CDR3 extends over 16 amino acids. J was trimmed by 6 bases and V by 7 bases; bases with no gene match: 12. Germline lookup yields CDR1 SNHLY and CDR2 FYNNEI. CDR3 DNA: TGTGCCAGCACCCCTTTAGGGACAGGGGTAGCTCAGCCCCAGCATTTT. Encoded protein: CASTPLGTGVAQPQHF.

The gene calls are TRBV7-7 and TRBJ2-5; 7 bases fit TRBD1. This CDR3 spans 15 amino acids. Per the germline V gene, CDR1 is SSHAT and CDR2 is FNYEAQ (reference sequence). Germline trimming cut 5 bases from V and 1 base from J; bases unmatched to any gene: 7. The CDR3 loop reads CASSLTGIAQETQYF. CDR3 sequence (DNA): TGTGCCAGCAGCCTGACAGGGATAGCCCAAGAGACCCAGTACTTC. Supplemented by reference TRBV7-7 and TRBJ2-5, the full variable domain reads GAGVSQSPRYKVTKRGQDVTLRCDPISSHATLYWYQQALGQGPEFLTYFNYEAQPDKSGLPSDRFSAERPEGSISTLTIQRTEQRDSAMYRCASSLTGIAQETQYFGPGTRLLVL.

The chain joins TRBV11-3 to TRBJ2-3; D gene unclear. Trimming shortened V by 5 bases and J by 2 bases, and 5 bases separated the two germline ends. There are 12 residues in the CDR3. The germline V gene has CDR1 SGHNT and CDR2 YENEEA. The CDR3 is CASSSNTDTQYF. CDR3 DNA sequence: TGTGCCAGCAGCAGTAACACAGATACGCAGTATTTT. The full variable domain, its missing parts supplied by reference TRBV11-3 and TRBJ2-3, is EAGVVQSPRYKIIEKKQPVAFWCNPISGHNTLYWYLQNLGQGPELLIRYENEEAVDDSQLPKDRFSAERLKGVDSTLKIQPAELGDSAVYLCASSSNTDTQYFGPGTRLTVL.

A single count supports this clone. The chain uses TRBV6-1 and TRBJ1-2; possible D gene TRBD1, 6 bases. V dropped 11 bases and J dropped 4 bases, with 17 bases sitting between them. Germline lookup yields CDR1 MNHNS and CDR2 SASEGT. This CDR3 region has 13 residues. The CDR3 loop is CAGRPGAFYGYTF. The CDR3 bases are TGTGCCGGCCGGCCAGGGGCCTTCTATGGCTACACCTTC.

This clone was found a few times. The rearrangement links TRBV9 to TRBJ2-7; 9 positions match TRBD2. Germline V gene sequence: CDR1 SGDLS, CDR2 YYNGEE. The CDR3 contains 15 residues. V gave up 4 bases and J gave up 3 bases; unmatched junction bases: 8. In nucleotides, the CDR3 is TGTGCCAGCAGCCTAGCGGGAACGGGGGACTACGAGCAGTACTTC. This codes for CASSLAGTGDYEQYF.

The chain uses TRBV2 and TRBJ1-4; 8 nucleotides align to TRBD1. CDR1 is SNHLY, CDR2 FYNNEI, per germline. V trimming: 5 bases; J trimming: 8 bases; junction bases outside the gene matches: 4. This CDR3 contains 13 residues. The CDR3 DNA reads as TGTGCCAGCAGTCGACAGGGGATCGAAAAACTGTTTTTT. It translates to CASSRQGIEKLFF.

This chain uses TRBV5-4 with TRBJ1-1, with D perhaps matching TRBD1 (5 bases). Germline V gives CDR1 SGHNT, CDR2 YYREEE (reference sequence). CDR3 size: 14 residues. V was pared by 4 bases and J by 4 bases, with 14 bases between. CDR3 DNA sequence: TGTGCCAGCAGCACCGGGACTGGGAGCACTGAAGCTTTCTTT. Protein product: CASSTGTGSTEAFF. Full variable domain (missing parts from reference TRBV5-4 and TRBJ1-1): ETGVTQSPTHLIKTRGQQVTLRCSSQSGHNTVSWYQQALGQGPQFIFQYYREEENGRGNFPPRFSGLQFPNYSSELNVNALELDDSALYLCASSTGTGSTEAFFGQGTRLTVV.

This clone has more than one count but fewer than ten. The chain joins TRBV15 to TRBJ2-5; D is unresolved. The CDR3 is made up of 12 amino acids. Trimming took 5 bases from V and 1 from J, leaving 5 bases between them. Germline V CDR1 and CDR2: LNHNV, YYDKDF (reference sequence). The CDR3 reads CATSGFQETQYF. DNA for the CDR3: TGTGCCACCAGCGGATTCCAAGAGACCCAGTACTTC.

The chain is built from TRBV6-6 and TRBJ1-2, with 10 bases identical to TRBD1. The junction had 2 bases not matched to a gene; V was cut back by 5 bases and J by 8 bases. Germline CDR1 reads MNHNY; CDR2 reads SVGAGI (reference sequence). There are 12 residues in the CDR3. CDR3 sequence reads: CASSDRGRGYTF. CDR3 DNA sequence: TGTGCCAGCAGTGACAGGGGGCGAGGCTACACCTTC.

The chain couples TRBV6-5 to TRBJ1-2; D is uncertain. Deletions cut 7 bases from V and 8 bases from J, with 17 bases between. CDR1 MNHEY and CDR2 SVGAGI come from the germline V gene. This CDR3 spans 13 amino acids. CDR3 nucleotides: TGTGCCAGCACCCCCCTCGGGGTCGGCGGCTACACCTTC. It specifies CASTPLGVGGYTF.

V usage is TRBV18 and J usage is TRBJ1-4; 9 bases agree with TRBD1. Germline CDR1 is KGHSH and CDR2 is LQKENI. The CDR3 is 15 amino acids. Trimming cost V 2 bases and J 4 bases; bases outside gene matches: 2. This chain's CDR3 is CASSPGTGNNEKLFF. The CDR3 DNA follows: TGTGCCAGCTCACCAGGGACAGGGAATAATGAAAAACTGTTTTTT.

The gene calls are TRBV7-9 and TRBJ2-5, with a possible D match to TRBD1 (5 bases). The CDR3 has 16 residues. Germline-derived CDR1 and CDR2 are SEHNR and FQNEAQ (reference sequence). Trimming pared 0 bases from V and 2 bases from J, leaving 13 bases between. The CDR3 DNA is TGTGCCAGCAGCTTAGCGCTCAGGGCCGAACAAGAGACCCAGTACTTC. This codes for CASSLALRAEQETQYF.

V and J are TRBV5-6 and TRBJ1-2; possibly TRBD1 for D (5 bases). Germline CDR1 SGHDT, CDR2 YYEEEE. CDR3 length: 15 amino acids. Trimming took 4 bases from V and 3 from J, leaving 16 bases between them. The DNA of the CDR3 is TGTGCCAGCAGCCGGGGGAGCAGGGCTGACTATGGCTACACCTTC. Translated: CASSRGSRADYGYTF.

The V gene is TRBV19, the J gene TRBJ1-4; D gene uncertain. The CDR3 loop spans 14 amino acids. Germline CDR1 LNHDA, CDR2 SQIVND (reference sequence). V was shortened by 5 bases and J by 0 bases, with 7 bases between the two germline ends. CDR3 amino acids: CASSLVATNEKLFF. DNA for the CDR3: TGTGCCAGTAGTCTAGTTGCAACTAATGAAAAACTGTTTTTT.

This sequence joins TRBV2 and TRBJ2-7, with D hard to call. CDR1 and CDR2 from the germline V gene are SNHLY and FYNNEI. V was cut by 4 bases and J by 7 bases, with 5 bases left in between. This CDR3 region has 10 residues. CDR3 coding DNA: TGTGCCAGCAGTGCCAGAGAGCAGTACTTC. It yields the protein CASSAREQYF.